The 13 T cell receptor beta chains below were found in one sample sequenced in a study of cytomegalovirus exposure and HLA in healthy donors. This table comes from immunoSEQ multiplex PCR, and its TCRdb copy is limited to in-frame clones, with some not included. The sample holds around 260,000 clones, 80% to 95% seen once. Sequencing was carried out using PBMCs. Receptors were obtained from a woman under 40 in good health and CMV-seronegative.

J is TRBJ2-1 and V is TRBV4-3; 9 bases agree with TRBD2. After removal of 0 bases from V and 3 bases from J, the junction contained 3 bases not matched to a gene. CDR3 length equals 16 residues. Germline V gives CDR1 LGHNA, CDR2 YSLEER. The CDR3 reads CASSQDGGGVYNEQFF. The CDR3 region has the DNA TGCGCCAGCAGCCAAGACGGCGGGGGGGTCTACAATGAGCAGTTCTTC.

This chain uses TRBV15 with TRBJ1-2; 7 nucleotides agree with TRBD1. Germline lookup yields CDR1 LNHNV and CDR2 YYDKDF (reference sequence). The CDR3 is 15 residues long. V lost 2 bases and J lost 8; bases outside the gene matches: 11. CDR3 DNA: TGTGCCACCAGCAGAACTCGACAGGGAGTTGAGGGCTACACCTTC. The encoded protein is CATSRTRQGVEGYTF.

The chain links TRBV6-5 to TRBJ2-7, with no clear D. This CDR3 comprises 13 residues. Germline V gene sequence: CDR1 MNHEY, CDR2 SVGAGI. V was shortened by 6 bases and J by 0 bases, with 9 bases between the two germline ends. DNA for the CDR3: TGTGCCAGCAGGAGACTCGACTCCTACGAGCAGTACTTC. Protein product: CASRRLDSYEQYF.

The chain uses TRBV27 and TRBJ2-1; TRBD2 agrees at 11 bases. Germline CDR1 MNHEY, CDR2 SMNVEV (reference sequence). The CDR3 runs to 16 residues. V gave up 4 bases and J gave up 8 bases; unmatched junction bases: 10. CDR3 nucleotide sequence: TGTGCCAGCAGTTATTTCCTAGCGGGAGGACCCGATGAGCAGTTCTTC. Its translation: CASSYFLAGGPDEQFF.

V usage is TRBV28 and J usage is TRBJ2-7; the match to TRBD1 covers 10 bases. The germline gives CDR1 MDHEN, CDR2 SYDVKM. J gave up 4 bases and V 3 bases, and 15 bases lay outside the gene matches. The CDR3 spans 18 residues. The CDR3 coding sequence is TGTGCCAGCAGTTTCCCCCTCTCGACGGGACAGGGGTCGTACGAGCAGTACTTC. It specifies CASSFPLSTGQGSYEQYF.

The genes are TRBV7-8 and TRBJ2-1; 10 bases are shared with TRBD2. This CDR3 spans 13 amino acids. Germline V lookup: CDR1 SGHVS, CDR2 FQNEAQ. With V trimmed by 4 bases and J by 9 bases, 3 bases remained unmatched. As DNA, the CDR3 is TGTGCCAGCAGCTCGATAGCGGGAGGTGAGCAGTTCTTC. Amino acid sequence: CASSSIAGGEQFF. The full variable domain, rest sourced from reference TRBV7-8 and TRBJ2-1, is GAGVSQSPRYKVAKRGQDVALRCDPISGHVSLFWYQQALGQGPEFLTYFQNEAQLDKSGLPSDRFFAERPEGSVSTLKIQRTQQEDSAVYLCASSSIAGGEQFFGPGTRLTVL.

The rearrangement joins TRBV25-1 to TRBJ1-5; tentatively, D is TRBD1 (5 bases). Trimming took off 3 bases at V and 3 bases at J, with 9 bases between the two ends. The CDR3 length is 14 residues. The germline V gene has CDR1 MGHDK and CDR2 SYGVNS. The CDR3 here is CASSDSRANQPQHF. The CDR3 DNA follows: TGTGCCAGCAGTGATTCCAGGGCCAATCAGCCCCAGCATTTT.

As for this clone: Within the sample, other DNA sequences also encode this same CDR3. The J gene is TRBJ2-7, the V gene TRBV27; 9 nucleotides match TRBD2. From germline, CDR1 is MNHEY and CDR2 SMNVEV (reference sequence). V gave up 2 bases and J gave up 4 bases; unmatched junction bases: 3. The CDR3 runs 14 residues. DNA of the CDR3: TGTGCCAGCAGTTTACGGCGGGAGGGGTACGAGCAGTACTTC. Translating gives CASSLRREGYEQYF.

This sequence joins TRBV6-5 and TRBJ2-3; 9 positions match TRBD2. The CDR3 is 14 residues long. Germline CDR1 is MNHEY and CDR2 is SVGAGI. The ends lost 6 bases at V and 5 bases at J; junction bases unmatched: 6. The CDR3: CASSHSGSLDTQYF. In DNA, the CDR3 is TGTGCCAGCAGCCATAGCGGGAGTTTAGATACGCAGTATTTT.

This clone was recorded only once. The genes are TRBV29-1 and TRBJ2-1, with 7 bases lining up with TRBD2. This CDR3 comprises 12 residues. Germline values: CDR1 SQVTM, CDR2 ANQGSEA. V shed 4 bases, J shed 8 bases, and the junction held 5 bases outside the gene matches. CDR3 bases: TGCAGCGTTGGGGAGGGCCCCGATGAGCAGTTCTTC. This sequence encodes CSVGEGPDEQFF.

The genes are TRBV29-1 and TRBJ2-1, with a tentative D call TRBD2 (6 bases). The V gene lost 4 bases and the J gene lost 2 bases, with 6 bases spanning the gap. Germline V gene data show CDR1 as SQVTM and CDR2 as ANQGSEA. This CDR3 is 12 amino acids long. CDR3 sequence: CSVAGAYNEQFF. CDR3 nucleotide sequence: TGCAGCGTTGCGGGAGCCTACAATGAGCAGTTCTTC.

CDR3 nucleotides: TGTGCCAGCAGCTTAATCAGGACAGGGACGAGGATGAACACTGAAGCTTTCTTT. This codes for CASSLIRTGTRMNTEAFF. This chain uses TRBV7-8 with TRBJ1-1; 8 bases map to TRBD1. The junction had 11 bases not matched to a gene; V was cut back by 2 bases and J by 0 bases. CDR1 is SGHVS, CDR2 FQNEAQ, per germline. This CDR3 contains 18 residues.

This rearrangement joins TRBV20-1 to TRBJ2-7; 7 bases line up with TRBD1. The CDR3 has 11 amino acids. From germline, CDR1 is DFQATT and CDR2 SNEGSKA (reference sequence). The trim removed 8 bases at V and 4 bases at J, leaving 5 bases unmatched. CDR3 nucleotides: TGCAGTACGACAGGGTTGTACGAGCAGTACTTC. This translates into CSTTGLYEQYF.